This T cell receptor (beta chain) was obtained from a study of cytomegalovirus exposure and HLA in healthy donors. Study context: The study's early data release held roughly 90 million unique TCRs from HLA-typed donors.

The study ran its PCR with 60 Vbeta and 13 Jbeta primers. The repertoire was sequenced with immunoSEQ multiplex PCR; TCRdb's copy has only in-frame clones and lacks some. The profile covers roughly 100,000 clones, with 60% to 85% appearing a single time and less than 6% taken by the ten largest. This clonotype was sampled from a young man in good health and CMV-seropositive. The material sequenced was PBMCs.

CDR3 in DNA: TGTGCCATCAGTTTCGGACAGGGGGTAAACTATGGCTACACCTTC. Protein: CAISFGQGVNYGYTF. This chain links TRBV10-3 with TRBJ1-2; 10 bases are shared with TRBD1. The CDR3 is made up of 15 amino acids. Germline values: CDR1 ENHRY, CDR2 SYGVKD. After removal of 5 bases from V and 2 bases from J, the junction contained 5 bases not matched to a gene.